Below are 27 T cell receptor beta chains sequenced from a single sample in a study of Ad26.COV2.S vaccination and SARS-CoV-2 variants. Treatment noted: 15 to 20 received Ad26.COV2.S at low or high dose, single or two shots; about 5 received placebo; per-sample allocation not given. Sample collection was performed on day 63 after the first vaccine or placebo injection. TCRdb keeps only in-frame clones here, not all; method: immunoSEQ multiplex PCR. This table holds some 500,000 clones, 85% to 90% found once. Specimen: peripheral blood, collected in a trial of Ad26.COV2.S vaccine versus placebo. Receptors were obtained from a person between 18 and 60 years old who received the Ad26.COV2.S COVID-19 vaccine or a placebo.

This chain connects TRBV5-6 to TRBJ1-2; TRBD1 matches at 9 bases. V lost 0 bases to trimming and J lost 7 bases; unmatched junction nucleotides: 7. The CDR3 spans 15 residues. Germline assignment: CDR1 SGHDT and CDR2 YYEEEE. CDR3 nucleotide sequence: TGTGCCAGCAGCTTGGGCCGGACAGGGGTGCGTGGCTACACCTTC. Its protein is CASSLGRTGVRGYTF.

This clone is a singleton in its sample. The chain links TRBV18 to TRBJ2-3, with TRBD2 matching over 8 bases. The germline V gene encodes CDR1 KGHSH and CDR2 LQKENI. The CDR3 extends over 15 amino acids. After removal of 5 bases from V and 3 bases from J, the junction contained 7 bases not matched to a gene. In DNA, the CDR3 is TGTGCCAGCTCATCCACGGGACTAGAAACAGATACGCAGTATTTT. The encoded protein is CASSSTGLETDTQYF.

Worth noting for this clone: One end of the junction does not line up with germline, which may come from a read error. This rearrangement joins TRBV7-8 to TRBJ2-1, with 7 bases aligning to TRBD2. The CDR3 has 13 residues. Looked up from germline, CDR1 is SGHVS and CDR2 is FQNEAQ. The CDR3 protein is CASSLAEPGGWVF. The CDR3 DNA reads as TGTGCCAGCAGCTTAGCGGAGCCGGGAGGTTGGGTCTTC.

The chain recombines TRBV6-5 with TRBJ1-3; D not certain. The germline CDR1 and CDR2 sequences are MNHEY and SVGAGI. The CDR3 extends over 16 amino acids. The V and J ends lost 0 bases and 0 bases respectively, with 9 bases between them. CDR3 coding DNA: TGTGCCAGCAGTTACTCGACGCCGAGCTCTGGAAACACCATATATTTT. It encodes CASSYSTPSSGNTIYF.

V and J are TRBV5-6 and TRBJ2-5, with 7 bases that match TRBD2. The V gene end was trimmed by 3 bases and the J gene end by 4 bases; junction bases not matched to a gene: 6. From germline, CDR1 is SGHDT and CDR2 YYEEEE. This CDR3 spans 14 amino acids. In nucleotides, the CDR3 is TGTGCCAGCAGCTCCGGCGGGGGTCTAGAGACCCAGTACTTC. As protein: CASSSGGGLETQYF.

The chain is built from TRBV12-3 or TRBV12-4 and TRBJ2-7, with TRBD2 matching over 9 bases. With 5 bases clipped from V and 6 bases from J, the junction kept 5 bases outside the gene matches. This CDR3 is built from 13 residues. The CDR3 coding sequence is TGTGCCAGCAGTCCGGGACTAGCTGGCGAGCAGTACTTC. Its translation is CASSPGLAGEQYF.

V usage is TRBV21-1 and J usage is TRBJ2-7; the table names TRBD2, a call not compared with the DNA. TRBV21-1 is labeled a pseudogene. The CDR3 loop spans 19 amino acids. The CDR3: CASSKAYTHTSAWFNEQYF. DNA of the CDR3: TGTGCCAGCAGCAAAGCGTACACCCATACTAGCGCCTGGTTTAACGAGCAGTACTTC.

Concerning this clone: This sample includes further DNA sequences coding for the same CDR3. The chain links TRBV2 to TRBJ2-1; TRBD2 matches at 15 bases. Trimming cost V 4 bases and J 7 bases; bases outside gene matches: 2. This CDR3 is 15 amino acids long. CDR1 is SNHLY and CDR2 is FYNNEI in the germline V gene. This CDR3 reads CASSGTSGRGNEQFF. Here the CDR3 DNA reads TGTGCCAGCAGTGGGACTAGCGGGAGGGGGAATGAGCAGTTCTTC.

The gene calls are TRBV5-5 and TRBJ1-1; D is unresolved. CDR1 SGHKS and CDR2 YYEKEE come from the germline V gene (reference sequence). The germline V and J ends were trimmed by 0 bases and 4 bases, with 10 bases remaining between them. CDR3 length: 14 residues. CDR3 nucleotide sequence: TGTGCCAGCAGCTTGGGGGAGGGTCTCACTGAAGCTTTCTTT. Translation: CASSLGEGLTEAFF.

This sequence joins TRBV19 and TRBJ1-5; D unclear. V lost 2 bases and J lost 7, with 9 bases in between. Germline lookup yields CDR1 LNHDA and CDR2 SQIVND (reference sequence). The CDR3 is 13 residues long. The CDR3 sequence is CASSIRGPQPQHF. DNA for the CDR3: TGTGCCAGTAGTATACGAGGGCCCCAGCCCCAGCATTTT.

The rearrangement uses TRBV5-1 and TRBJ1-1; TRBD1 might be the D (6 bases). CDR3 length equals 15 residues. The ends were cut back, 0 bases at V and 4 bases at J, with 13 bases in the middle. In germline, CDR1 is SGHRS, CDR2 YFSETQ. CDR3 DNA sequence: TGCGCCAGCAGCTTGGGGGCAAGGGGGAGCACTGAAGCTTTCTTT. Protein: CASSLGARGSTEAFF.

The chain has TRBV6-2 or TRBV6-3 and TRBJ1-2; D unclear. The V end lost 0 bases, the J end lost 4 bases, and 9 bases lay between the germline ends. This CDR3 spans 14 amino acids. In germline, CDR1 is MNHEY, CDR2 SVGEGT. The CDR3 region has the DNA TGTGCCAGCAGTTACTCGGAGGGTATCTATGGCTACACCTTC. It translates to CASSYSEGIYGYTF.

J is TRBJ2-2 and V is TRBV11-3; D possibly uses TRBD1 or TRBD2 (5 bases each). The CDR3 has 19 amino acids. Germline CDR1 and CDR2: SGHNT and YENEEA. Between the trimmed V and J ends, which lost 1 base and 4 bases, there was a span of 22 bases. CDR3 coding DNA: TGTGCCAGCAGCTTAGCTTCCAGGGTGGCGGGTGTTTCCACCGGGGAGCTGTTTTTT. Translating it yields CASSLASRVAGVSTGELFF.

The CDR3 DNA is TGTGCCAGCAGCGTCACAGTGAACACTGAAGCTTTCTTT. Translated, it gives CASSVTVNTEAFF. The rearrangement links TRBV11-2 to TRBJ1-1; D not certain. V lost 5 bases to trimming and J lost 0 bases, with 7 bases between them. CDR1 SGHAT and CDR2 FQNNGV come from the germline V gene. CDR3 size: 13 residues.

This rearrangement joins TRBV7-2 to TRBJ1-3, with D unresolved. CDR1 and CDR2 from the germline V gene are SGHTA and FQGNSA. The CDR3 has 14 amino acids. V was trimmed by 5 bases and J by 4 bases, leaving 12 bases between them. The CDR3 loop is CASSAERRGNTIYF. The CDR3 coding sequence is TGTGCCAGCAGCGCCGAGCGGAGGGGAAACACCATATATTTT.

The CDR3 region is CASSFHPGPDPPEQYV. CDR3 nucleotides: TGTGCCAGCAGTTTCCACCCGGGCCCCGACCCTCCCGAGCAGTACGTC. The chain joins TRBV6-6 to TRBJ2-7, with D unclear. The V and J ends lost 4 bases and 6 bases respectively, with 22 bases between them. The CDR3 covers 16 residues. Germline V gene data show CDR1 as MNHNY and CDR2 as SVGAGI (reference sequence).

V usage is TRBV13 and J usage is TRBJ2-3; no firm D call. CDR3 length equals 12 residues. The V end lost 0 bases, the J end lost 5 bases, and 3 bases lay between the germline ends. CDR1 is PRHDT and CDR2 is FYEKMQ in the germline V gene (reference sequence). CDR3: CASSLGGDTQYF. The CDR3 nucleotides are TGTGCCAGCAGCTTAGGGGGAGATACGCAGTATTTT. Based on the CDR3 plus reference TRBV13 and TRBJ2-3, the full variable domain is AAGVIQSPRHLIKEKRETATLKCYPIPRHDTVYWYQQGPGQDPQFLISFYEKMQSDKGSIPDRFSAQQFSDYHSELNMSSLELGDSALYFCASSLGGDTQYFGPGTRLTVL.

This clone showed up just once. The chain joins TRBV9 to TRBJ1-5; TRBD1 might be the D (5 bases). With 4 bases removed from V and 0 bases from J, the gap between germline ends came to 8 bases. Looked up from germline, CDR1 is SGDLS and CDR2 is YYNGEE. This CDR3 is built from 14 residues. CDR3 sequence: CASSLGGSNQPQHF. The CDR3 coding sequence is TGTGCCAGCAGCCTCGGGGGTAGCAATCAGCCCCAGCATTTT.

The genes are TRBV7-6 and TRBJ2-1; 14 bases align to TRBD2. CDR1 SGHVS and CDR2 FNYEAQ come from the germline V gene. Unmatched junction bases numbered 21, after V lost 4 bases and J lost 4 bases. The CDR3 covers 22 residues. Here the CDR3 DNA reads TGTGCCAGCAGCTACGCCGGAAGGACTAGCGGGAGGTCTCGGTCGGCTTACAATGAGCAGTTCTTC. Translated: CASSYAGRTSGRSRSAYNEQFF.

This clone showed up just once. The gene calls are TRBV29-1 and TRBJ1-1, with D unresolved. This CDR3 is built from 14 residues. V was pared by 4 bases and J by 0 bases, with 12 bases between. From germline, CDR1 is SQVTM and CDR2 ANQGSEA. CDR3 loop: CSVVVRGMNTEAFF. CDR3 sequence (DNA): TGCAGCGTTGTGGTTCGGGGAATGAACACTGAAGCTTTCTTT.

The chain is built from TRBV9 and TRBJ2-7; D call uncertain. The CDR3 has 15 residues. V lost 0 bases to trimming and J lost 7 bases, with 17 bases between them. CDR1 and CDR2 (germline): SGDLS, YYNGEE. The CDR3 sequence is CASSVVGGNYEEQYF. CDR3 DNA sequence: TGTGCCAGCAGCGTAGTGGGTGGGAACTACGAAGAGCAGTACTTC. The full variable domain, in which reference TRBV9 and TRBJ2-7 provide the parts outside the CDR3, is DSGVTQTPKHLITATGQRVTLRCSPRSGDLSVYWYQQSLDQGLQFLIQYYNGEERAKGNILERFSAQQFPDLHSELNLSSLELGDSALYFCASSVVGGNYEEQYFGPGTRLTVT.

V gene TRBV30 combines with J gene TRBJ1-5; D unresolved. V was cut by 7 bases and J by 2 bases, with 12 bases left in between. The CDR3 is made up of 13 amino acids. In germline, CDR1 is GTSNPN, CDR2 SVGIG (reference sequence). The DNA for the CDR3 is TGTGCCTCCTCTGGTGGGGGCAATCAGCCCCAGCATTTT. Amino acids: CASSGGGNQPQHF.

The CDR3 nucleotides are TGTGCCAGTAGAAGTAAGGGGTCCAACCATAATTCACCCCTCCACTTT. Its protein is CASRSKGSNHNSPLHF. This chain links TRBV19 with TRBJ1-6; perhaps TRBD1 as D (5 bases). The CDR3 contains 16 residues. Germline CDR1 is LNHDA and CDR2 is SQIVND (reference sequence). Trimming removed 6 bases at V and 5 bases at J, with 17 bases between.

The chain couples TRBV2 to TRBJ2-1, with D maybe TRBD1 (6 bases). CDR1 and CDR2 (germline): SNHLY, FYNNEI. CDR3 size: 16 residues. V lost 7 bases, J lost 5 bases, and 21 bases lay in between. CDR3 nucleotides: TGTGCCAGCACCGCAGCCAGGGGTCGCATGGACAATGAGCAGTTCTTC. Its protein is CASTAARGRMDNEQFF.

This chain joins TRBV6-2 or TRBV6-3 and TRBJ1-5; possible D gene TRBD1, 5 bases. The V gene's germline CDR1 is MNHEY and CDR2 SVGEGT. The CDR3 sequence is 15 residues long. Trimming removed 1 base at V and 8 bases at J, with 15 bases between. The CDR3 nucleotides are TGTGCCAGCAGTTACTTGACAGAGAGAAATGAGCCCCAGCATTTT. It specifies CASSYLTERNEPQHF.

This clone has more than one count but fewer than ten. The chain is built from TRBV5-1 and TRBJ1-3, with 10 nucleotides matching TRBD1. The CDR3 has 15 amino acids. V was pared by 2 bases and J by 8 bases, with 7 bases of the junction left unmatched. The germline V gene encodes CDR1 SGHRS and CDR2 YFSETQ. CDR3 sequence reads: CASSFWTGGTDTIYF. The CDR3 nucleotides read TGCGCCAGCAGCTTTTGGACAGGGGGAACGGACACCATATATTTT. Complete variable domain (other parts from reference TRBV5-1 and TRBJ1-3): KAGVTQTPRYLIKTRGQQVTLSCSPISGHRSVSWYQQTPGQGLQFLFEYFSETQRNKGNFPGRFSGRQFSNSRSEMNVSTLELGDSALYLCASSFWTGGTDTIYFGEGSWLTVV.

In nucleotides, the CDR3 is TGTGCCAGCAGCAGCCCAACAGAGCGTCAGCCCCAGCATTTT. Its translation is CASSSPTERQPQHF. The chain uses TRBV7-2 and TRBJ1-5; D call uncertain. In germline, CDR1 is SGHTA, CDR2 FQGNSA. CDR3 length: 14 amino acids. V was clipped by 5 bases and J by 6 bases, with 14 bases between them.